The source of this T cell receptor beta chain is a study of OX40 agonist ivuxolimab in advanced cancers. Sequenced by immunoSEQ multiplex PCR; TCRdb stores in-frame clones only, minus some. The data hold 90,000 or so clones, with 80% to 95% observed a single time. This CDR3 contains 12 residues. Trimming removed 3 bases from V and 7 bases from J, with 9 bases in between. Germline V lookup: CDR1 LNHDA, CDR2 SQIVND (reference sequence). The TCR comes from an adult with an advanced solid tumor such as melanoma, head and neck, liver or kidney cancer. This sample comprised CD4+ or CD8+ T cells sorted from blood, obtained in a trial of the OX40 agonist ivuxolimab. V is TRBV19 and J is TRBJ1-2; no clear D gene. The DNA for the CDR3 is TGTGCCAGTAGTATCCAGATGGGTGGCTACACCTTC. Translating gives CASSIQMGGYTF. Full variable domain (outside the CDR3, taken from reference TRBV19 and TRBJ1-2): DGGITQSPKYLFRKEGQNVTLSCEQNLNHDAMYWYRQDPGQGLRLIYYSQIVNDFQKGDIAEGYSVSREKKESFPLTVTSAQKNPTAFYLCASSIQMGGYTFGSGTRLTVV.